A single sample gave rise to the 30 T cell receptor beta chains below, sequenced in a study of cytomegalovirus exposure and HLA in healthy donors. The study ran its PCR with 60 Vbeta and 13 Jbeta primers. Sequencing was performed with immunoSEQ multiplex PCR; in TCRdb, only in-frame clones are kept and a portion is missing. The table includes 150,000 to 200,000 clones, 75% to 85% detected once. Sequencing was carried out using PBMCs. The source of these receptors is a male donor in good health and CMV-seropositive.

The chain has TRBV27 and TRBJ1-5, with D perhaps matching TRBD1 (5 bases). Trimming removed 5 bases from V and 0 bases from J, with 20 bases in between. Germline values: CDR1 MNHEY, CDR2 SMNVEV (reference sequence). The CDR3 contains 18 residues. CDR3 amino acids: CASSPQGGDGFSNQPQHF. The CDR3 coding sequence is TGTGCCAGCAGTCCCCAAGGAGGGGATGGGTTTAGCAATCAGCCCCAGCATTTT.

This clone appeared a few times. In DNA form, the CDR3 reads TGTGCCAGCAGCTTAGGGGCAAGCAATCAGCCCCAGCATTTT. This translates into CASSLGASNQPQHF. This chain links TRBV7-2 with TRBJ1-5, with D unclear. The CDR3 consists of 14 residues. From germline, CDR1 is SGHTA and CDR2 FQGNSA. V lost 1 base to trimming and J lost 1 base, with 5 bases between them. Full variable domain (rest looked up from reference TRBV7-2 and TRBJ1-5): GAGVSQSPSNKVTEKGKDVELRCDPISGHTALYWYRQSLGQGLEFLIYFQGNSAPDKSGLPSDRFSAERTGGSVSTLTIQRTQQEDSAVYLCASSLGASNQPQHFGDGTRLSIL.

The CDR3 region is CASSSGSNYGYTF. The CDR3 DNA sequence: TGTGCCAGCAGCTCAGGTAGTAACTATGGCTACACCTTC. The chain employs TRBV7-9 and TRBJ1-2; D is unresolved. This CDR3 comprises 13 residues. Trimming stripped 4 bases from V and 1 base from J, with 7 bases between. Looked up from germline, CDR1 is SEHNR and CDR2 is FQNEAQ (reference sequence).

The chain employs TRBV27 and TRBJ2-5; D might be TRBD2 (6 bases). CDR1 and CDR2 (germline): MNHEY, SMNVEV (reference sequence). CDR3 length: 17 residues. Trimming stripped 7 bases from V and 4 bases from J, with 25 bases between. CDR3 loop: CASKVVTGTRGGETQYF. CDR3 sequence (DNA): TGTGCCAGCAAGGTCGTTACCGGGACGCGGGGTGGAGAGACCCAGTACTTC.

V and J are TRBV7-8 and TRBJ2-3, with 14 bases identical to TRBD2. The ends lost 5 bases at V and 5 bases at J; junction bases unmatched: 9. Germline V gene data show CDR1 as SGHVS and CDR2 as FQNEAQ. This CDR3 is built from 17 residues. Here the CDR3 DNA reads TGTGCCAGCAGCCCATACAGACTAGCGGGAGGGCGAGATACGCAGTATTTT. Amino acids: CASSPYRLAGGRDTQYF.

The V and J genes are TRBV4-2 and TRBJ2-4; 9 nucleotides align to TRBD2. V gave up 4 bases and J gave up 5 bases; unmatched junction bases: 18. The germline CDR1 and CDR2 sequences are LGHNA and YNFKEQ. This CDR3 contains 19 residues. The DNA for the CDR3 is TGTGCCAGCAGCCTAGCGCTTTTACTAGCGGGCGGCCGGGAAAACATTCAGTACTTC. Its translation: CASSLALLLAGGRENIQYF.

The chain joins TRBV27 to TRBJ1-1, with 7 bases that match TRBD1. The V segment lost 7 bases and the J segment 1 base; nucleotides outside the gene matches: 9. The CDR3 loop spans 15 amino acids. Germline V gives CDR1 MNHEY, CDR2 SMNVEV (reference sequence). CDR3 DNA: TGTGCCAGCACCAACGCGGGACAGTGGAACACTGAAGCTTTCTTT. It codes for CASTNAGQWNTEAFF.

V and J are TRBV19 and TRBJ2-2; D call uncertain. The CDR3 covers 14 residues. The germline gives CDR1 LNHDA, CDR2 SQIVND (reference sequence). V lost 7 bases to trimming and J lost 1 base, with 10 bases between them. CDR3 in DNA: TGTGCCAGTACTGTCCAGAAGAACACCGGGGAGCTGTTTTTT. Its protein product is CASTVQKNTGELFF.

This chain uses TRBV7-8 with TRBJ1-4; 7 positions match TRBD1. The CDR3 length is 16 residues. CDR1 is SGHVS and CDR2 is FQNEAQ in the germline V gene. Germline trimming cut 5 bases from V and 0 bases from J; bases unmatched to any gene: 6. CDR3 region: CASSLTGEATNEKLFF. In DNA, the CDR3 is TGTGCCAGCAGCCTCACAGGGGAGGCAACTAATGAAAAACTGTTTTTT.

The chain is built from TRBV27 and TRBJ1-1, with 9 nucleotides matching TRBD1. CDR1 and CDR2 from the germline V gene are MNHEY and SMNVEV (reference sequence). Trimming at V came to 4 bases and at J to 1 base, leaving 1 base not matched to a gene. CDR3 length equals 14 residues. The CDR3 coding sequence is TGTGCCAGCAGTTCGGGACAGGGGAACACTGAAGCTTTCTTT. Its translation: CASSSGQGNTEAFF.

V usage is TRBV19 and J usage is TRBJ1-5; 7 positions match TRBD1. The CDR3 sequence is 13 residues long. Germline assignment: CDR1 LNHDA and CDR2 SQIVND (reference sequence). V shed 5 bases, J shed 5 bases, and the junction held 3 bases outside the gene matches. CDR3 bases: TGTGCCAGTAGTGATACAGGGGATCAGCCCCAGCATTTT. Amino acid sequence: CASSDTGDQPQHF.

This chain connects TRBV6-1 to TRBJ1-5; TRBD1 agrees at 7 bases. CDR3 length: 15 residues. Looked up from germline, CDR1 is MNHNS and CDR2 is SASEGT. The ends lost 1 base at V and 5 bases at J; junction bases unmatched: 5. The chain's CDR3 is CASSEGQGGDQPQHF. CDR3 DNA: TGTGCCAGCAGTGAAGGTCAAGGGGGCGATCAGCCCCAGCATTTT.

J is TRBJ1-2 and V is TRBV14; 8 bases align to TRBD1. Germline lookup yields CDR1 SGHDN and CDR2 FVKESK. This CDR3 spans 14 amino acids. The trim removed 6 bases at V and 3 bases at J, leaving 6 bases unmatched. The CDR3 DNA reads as TGTGCCAGCAGTCCAGGGGGCATGGACTATGGCTACACCTTC. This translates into CASSPGGMDYGYTF.

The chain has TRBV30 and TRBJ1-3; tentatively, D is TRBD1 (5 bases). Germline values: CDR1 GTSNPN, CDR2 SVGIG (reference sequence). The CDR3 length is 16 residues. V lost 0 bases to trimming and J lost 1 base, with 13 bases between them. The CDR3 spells CAWSVSGGWSGNTIYF. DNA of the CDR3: TGTGCCTGGAGTGTTTCTGGGGGGTGGTCTGGAAACACCATATATTTT.

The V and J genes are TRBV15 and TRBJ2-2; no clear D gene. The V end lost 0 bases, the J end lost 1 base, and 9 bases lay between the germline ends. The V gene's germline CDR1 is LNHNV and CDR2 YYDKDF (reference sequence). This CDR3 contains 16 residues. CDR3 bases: TGTGCCACCAGCAGAGATCAAATACAGAACACCGGGGAGCTGTTTTTT. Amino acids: CATSRDQIQNTGELFF.

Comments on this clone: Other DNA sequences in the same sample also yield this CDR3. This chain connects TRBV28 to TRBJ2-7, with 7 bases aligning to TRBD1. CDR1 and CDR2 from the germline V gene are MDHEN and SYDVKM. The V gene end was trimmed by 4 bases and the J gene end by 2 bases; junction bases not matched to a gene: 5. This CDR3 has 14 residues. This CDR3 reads CASSSRDSPYEQYF. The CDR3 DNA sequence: TGTGCCAGCAGTTCCCGGGACAGCCCCTACGAGCAGTACTTC.

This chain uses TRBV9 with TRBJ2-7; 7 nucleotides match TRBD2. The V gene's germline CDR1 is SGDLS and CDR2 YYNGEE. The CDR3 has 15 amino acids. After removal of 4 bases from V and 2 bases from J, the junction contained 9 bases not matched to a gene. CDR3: CASSPDPGLTYEQYF. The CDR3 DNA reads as TGTGCCAGCAGCCCAGACCCGGGACTAACCTACGAGCAGTACTTC.

The DNA for the CDR3 is TGTGCCAGCAGCCAAGTTTCCCCTAGCGGGAGTTCTGCAGAGACCCAGTACTTC. Amino acids: CASSQVSPSGSSAETQYF. The chain joins TRBV4-2 to TRBJ2-5; TRBD2 matches 10 bases. CDR3 length equals 18 residues. Germline V gene lookup returns CDR1 LGHNA and CDR2 YNFKEQ. The junction had 12 bases not matched to a gene; V was cut back by 1 base and J by 4 bases.

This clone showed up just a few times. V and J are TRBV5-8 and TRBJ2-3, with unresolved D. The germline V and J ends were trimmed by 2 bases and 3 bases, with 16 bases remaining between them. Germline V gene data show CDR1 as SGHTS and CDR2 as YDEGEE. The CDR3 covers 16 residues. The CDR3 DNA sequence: TGTGCCAGCAGCTTCCCTAACAGCCAGTTAACAGATACGCAGTATTTT. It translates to CASSFPNSQLTDTQYF.

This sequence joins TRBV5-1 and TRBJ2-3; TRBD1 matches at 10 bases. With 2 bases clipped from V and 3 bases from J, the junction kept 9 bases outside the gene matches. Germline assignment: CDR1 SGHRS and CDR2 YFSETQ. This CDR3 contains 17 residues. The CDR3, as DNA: TGCGCCAGCAGCTTCAAACCGGGACAGGGGATTACAGATACGCAGTATTTT. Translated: CASSFKPGQGITDTQYF. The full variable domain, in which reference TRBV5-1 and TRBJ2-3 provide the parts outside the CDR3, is KAGVTQTPRYLIKTRGQQVTLSCSPISGHRSVSWYQQTPGQGLQFLFEYFSETQRNKGNFPGRFSGRQFSNSRSEMNVSTLELGDSALYLCASSFKPGQGITDTQYFGPGTRLTVL.

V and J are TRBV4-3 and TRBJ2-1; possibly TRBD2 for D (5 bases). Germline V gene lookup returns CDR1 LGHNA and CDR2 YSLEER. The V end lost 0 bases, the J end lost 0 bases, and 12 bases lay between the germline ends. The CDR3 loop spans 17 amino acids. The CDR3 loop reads CASSQDEGSSSYNEQFF. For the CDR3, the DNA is TGCGCCAGCAGCCAAGATGAGGGTTCAAGCTCCTACAATGAGCAGTTCTTC.

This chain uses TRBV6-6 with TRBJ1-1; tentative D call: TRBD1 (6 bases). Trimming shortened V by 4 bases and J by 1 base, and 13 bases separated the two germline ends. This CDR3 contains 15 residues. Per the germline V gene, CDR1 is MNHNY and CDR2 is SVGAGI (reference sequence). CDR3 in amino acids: CASSSGGLGNTEAFF. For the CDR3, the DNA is TGTGCCAGCAGTTCGGGGGGCCTAGGGAACACTGAAGCTTTCTTT.

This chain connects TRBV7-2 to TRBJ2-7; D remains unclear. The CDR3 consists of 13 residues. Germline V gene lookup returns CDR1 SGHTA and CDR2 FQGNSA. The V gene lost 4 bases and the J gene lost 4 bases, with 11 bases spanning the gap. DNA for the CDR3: TGTGCCAGCAGCTCTGTGACCGGGTACGAGCAGTACTTC. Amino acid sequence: CASSSVTGYEQYF. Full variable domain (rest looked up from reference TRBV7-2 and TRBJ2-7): GAGVSQSPSNKVTEKGKDVELRCDPISGHTALYWYRQSLGQGLEFLIYFQGNSAPDKSGLPSDRFSAERTGGSVSTLTIQRTQQEDSAVYLCASSSVTGYEQYFGPGTRLTVT.

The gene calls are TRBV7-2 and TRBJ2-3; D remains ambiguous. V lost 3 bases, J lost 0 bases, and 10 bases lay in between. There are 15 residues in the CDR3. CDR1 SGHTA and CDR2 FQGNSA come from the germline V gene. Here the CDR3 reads CASSFRSTSTDTQYF. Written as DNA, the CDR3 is TGTGCCAGCAGCTTCCGGAGCACTAGCACAGATACGCAGTATTTT.

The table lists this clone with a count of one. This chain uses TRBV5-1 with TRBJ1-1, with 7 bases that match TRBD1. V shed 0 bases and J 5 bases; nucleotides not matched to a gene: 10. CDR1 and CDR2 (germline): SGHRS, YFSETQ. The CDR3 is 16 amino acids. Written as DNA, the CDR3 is TGCGCCAGCAGCTTGGTTCAGGGGGAAGGGAGGACTGAAGCTTTCTTT. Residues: CASSLVQGEGRTEAFF.

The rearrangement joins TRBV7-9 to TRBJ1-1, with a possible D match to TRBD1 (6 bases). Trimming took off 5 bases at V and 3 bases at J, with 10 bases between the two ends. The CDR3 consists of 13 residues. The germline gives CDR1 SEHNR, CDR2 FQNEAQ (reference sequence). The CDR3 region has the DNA TGTGCCAGCAGCAAGAACAGGGACACTGAAGCTTTCTTT. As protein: CASSKNRDTEAFF.

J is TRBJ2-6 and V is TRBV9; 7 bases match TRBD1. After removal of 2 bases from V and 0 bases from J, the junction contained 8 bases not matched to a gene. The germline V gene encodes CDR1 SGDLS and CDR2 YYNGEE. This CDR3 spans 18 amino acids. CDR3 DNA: TGTGCCAGCAGCGTTTCGGGACAGACACTCTCTGGGGCCAACGTCCTGACTTTC. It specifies CASSVSGQTLSGANVLTF.

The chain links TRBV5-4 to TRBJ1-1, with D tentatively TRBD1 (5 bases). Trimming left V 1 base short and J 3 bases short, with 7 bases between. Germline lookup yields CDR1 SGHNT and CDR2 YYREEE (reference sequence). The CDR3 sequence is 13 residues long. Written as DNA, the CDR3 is TGTGCCAGCAGCTTGCGGGGGGACACTGAAGCTTTCTTT. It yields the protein CASSLRGDTEAFF.

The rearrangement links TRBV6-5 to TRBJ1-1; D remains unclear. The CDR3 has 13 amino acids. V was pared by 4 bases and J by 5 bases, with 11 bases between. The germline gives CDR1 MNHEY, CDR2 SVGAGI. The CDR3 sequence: CASSSGVGTEAFF. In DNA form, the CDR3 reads TGTGCCAGCAGTTCCGGGGTGGGGACTGAAGCTTTCTTT.

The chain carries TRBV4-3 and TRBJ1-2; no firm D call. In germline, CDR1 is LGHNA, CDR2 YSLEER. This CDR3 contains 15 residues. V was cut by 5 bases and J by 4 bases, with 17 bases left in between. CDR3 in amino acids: CASSSSGFSSYGYTF. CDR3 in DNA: TGCGCCAGCAGCTCGAGCGGGTTTAGTAGCTATGGCTACACCTTC.